The subject of this entry is one TCR beta chain. Its antigen target is currently unknown. No base qualities exist here, and no much larger clone lies one base off it. The receptor library was made with the immunoSEQ multiplex PCR assay. For the multiplex PCR, a mixture combining 60 forward primers for TCR Vbeta segments and 13 reverse primers for TCR Jbeta segments was used. The CDR3 region of rearranged TCR beta genes was amplified from genomic DNA by a multiplex PCR assay. The amplified TCR beta libraries were sequenced on the Illumina HiSeq System as 87-base-pair reads. Per the source publication's procedure: Across the 700 or so repertoires, a later analysis counted tens of millions of unique TCR beta chains, 9 million to 14 million of which were shared by at least two donors. A nearest-neighbor algorithm error-corrected the raw reads and collapsed the reads into unique sequences, merging closely related sequences to remove PCR and sequencing errors. V, D and J gene segments were assigned by aligning CDR3 sequences to IMGT reference sequences. For a sequence to be retained, at least a six-nucleotide match to both a V gene segment and a J gene segment was required. Rearrangements were classified as productive when the CDR3 lacked stop codons and remained in frame with V and J, and all other rearrangements were classified as non-productive. Following IMGT convention, CDR3 was defined as the stretch from the second conserved V-encoded cysteine up to the conserved J-encoded phenylalanine. The earlier analysis of a few hundred of the donors excluded sequences that lacked an unambiguous match to a single V gene segment. An earlier analysis of approximately 590 of the donors classified V segments as functional when productive rearrangements were above 56.7% and as segregating when the standard deviation between donors was above 5%. A statistical classification framework was developed to diagnose cytomegalovirus status using the catalog of TCR beta chain sequences. A later analysis assigned V and J genes by comparing TCR nucleotide sequences with IMGT/GENE-DB human TR gene sequences. Using the TCRdist pipeline, a later analysis assigned CDR3 sequences along with most-parsimonious VDJ recombination scenarios. In a later analysis, each TCR beta chain was defined by its CDR3 amino acid sequence together with its V-gene family, and reads without a unique V-gene family were excluded. As a way to deal with suspected cross-contamination and a sequencing artifact, a later analysis dropped more than 500 nucleotide sequences that were highly shared and had low generation probability. A later analysis calculated a clonal expansion index for each public chain from normalized within-repertoire ranks of inferred template counts. Generation probabilities in a later analysis came from a VDJ recombination model fitted to out-of-frame rearrangements, and those results were checked against IGoR. Hypergeometric tests were used in a later analysis to score TCR-TCR, TCR-HLA and TCR-CMV co-occurrence, with a repertoire-size bias correction applied to the TCR pairs. In a later analysis, false discovery rates were estimated by permuting HLA or CMV assignments 20 times. A later analysis grouped co-occurring TCRs with DBSCAN, adding TCRdist sequence similarity when clustering within HLA-allele-positive subsets. Repertoires with fewer than 30,000 or more than 120,000 public chains were left out of co-occurrence clustering, as were roughly five repertoires with anomalous nucleotide sharing. Here the immuneACCESS table is served through TCRdb, limited to in-frame sequences with V and J called. Missing clones are a known gap in these copies; in checked studies unresolved V genes cover under half, and the rest lacks a known reason. Clone size and V and J calls were adopted from that table, with D and trimming inferred from the DNA. Present in this sample are 140,000 or so clones, roughly 74% of which were seen just once. About 2.4% of the sample lies in the top ten.

Including cysteine and phenylalanine, the CDR3 has 13 amino acids. The kept DNA is CDR3 alone, 39 bases in frame from the first base. At the junction V is shortened by 8 bases and J by 7 bases; bases outside the gene matches: 8. The germline V gene (reference sequence) supplies CDR1 MNHNY and CDR2 SVGAGI. This record comes from a study of cytomegalovirus exposure and HLA in healthy donors (dated by TCRdb to 2015 to 2018). Broadly, across the study: An earlier analysis of some 620 of the donors reported over 250 Gb of sequence data and 117 million unique TCR beta sequences obtained from around 180 million T cells. To predict cytomegalovirus infection status, the study combined high-throughput TCR immunosequencing, statistical association of individual TCRs with disease status, and machine learning. About five DR-DQ haplotypes were treated as single units for association and clustering because of strong linkage in the cohort. The later analysis used no new phenotypic data to find candidate immune exposures, relying instead on TCR beta sequences and their occurrence across donors. The genetic ancestry cluster associated with self-reported Caucasian donors included roughly four fifths of the 300 to 450 genotyped donors. Using immunosequencing, the study profiled T cell repertoires from some 670 subjects and related those repertoires to cytomegalovirus serostatus. To decide whether each TCR beta V gene segment behaved as functional or pseudogenic, an earlier analysis of 587 of the donors relied on high-throughput TCR beta sequencing. Both class I and class II loci were covered by HLA typing, at four-digit resolution. In addition to the first cohort of hundreds of subjects, a separate validation cohort of some 120 different subjects was used. The study aimed to test whether signatures of past pathogen exposure could be identified by cataloging public T cell receptors. Every repertoire in the discovery cohort had been generated on one and the same sequencing platform. Genome-wide SNP genotypes for about 65% of the roughly 670 donors were used in a later genetic analysis, which treated that subset as a discovery cohort. Typing coverage differed by locus: A, B, C, DRB1 and DQB1 were typed in about 620-630 donors, DQA1 in about 560, DPA1 in 606, and DPB1 in 450 to 480. A later analysis re-examined previously published TCR beta repertoires from about 670 donors and added high-resolution HLA genotyping to investigate patterns of TCR occurrence. On average, roughly 200,000 unique TCR beta nucleotide sequences were sequenced per donor among a few hundred genotyped donors of the cohort, with approximately 18% of those sequences being non-productive. Approximately 300 gigabases of sequencing data and tens of millions of unique TCR sequences made up an early release that covered approximately 650 HLA-typed donors. Donor age, sex, ethnicity and CMV serostatus were collected together with the repertoire data. Here is what the overall study found, with its caveats: A later genetic analysis associated a missense DCLRE1C variant with V-gene and J-gene trimming of TCR beta chains, and an independent cohort replicated the association. Most TCR sequences were observed very rarely across donors, whereas some public TCRs were present in many individuals. A group of highly shared sequence variants was considered likely to be a technical artifact of the sequencing pipeline. In this cohort, only TCR beta chains were sequenced, and detectable features were limited by the absence of alpha or paired-chain data. Broadly in line with IMGT annotations, most TCR beta V segments showed up in productive rearrangements about 90% or about 30% of the time in an earlier analysis of around 550 of the donors. Linkage disequilibrium might explain the correlated functional status among segregating V segments, but an unknown experimental factor could not be excluded. A later analysis reported that several top co-occurrence clusters appeared linked to parvovirus B19, influenza, CMV and Epstein-Barr virus. CMV serostatus was the only immune exposure information available for the cohort. Compared with the roughly 720-donor mean, donors in an Asian-associated ancestry cluster had fewer N-insertions in productive TCRs, according to a later genetic analysis. Because some donors lacked HLA typing at each locus, the association tests relied only on the typed subset. A later analysis associated around 16,000 TCR beta sequences with specific HLA alleles at a false discovery rate of 0.05. A further reported finding was that TCR beta sequences accurately predicted the HLA-A and HLA-B alleles for most subjects in the first cohort. According to a later analysis, most CMV-associated TCR beta chains appeared to be HLA-restricted, and the HLA associations seemed to be driven largely by CMV exposure. The classifier was reported to diagnose cytomegalovirus status with high specificity and sensitivity in both the original cohort and the validation cohort. The 87-base-pair reads could not distinguish some IMGT-functional V segments, including TRBV6-2 and TRBV6-3, so those segments were excluded. According to the authors, the approach could potentially be generalized to other disease states and immunological phenotypes. The study gave a list of more than 150 TCR beta chains associated with cytomegalovirus. Because counts were too low, roughly 16 rarely observed V segments, including chromosome 9 orphons, were left out of the earlier analysis of a few hundred of the donors. Compared with equally common non-associated chains, HLA-associated TCR beta chains in a later analysis were more clonally expanded and had lower generation probabilities. A later analysis found that TCR association rates varied across HLA loci, with DRB1 alleles showing the most associated TCRs and HLA-C alleles the fewest. Roughly uniform sequencing depth across donors was assumed in presence/absence analyses, although this assumption may not hold. Strong co-occurrence of HLA alleles, especially DR and DQ, made assigning TCR associations to individual alleles difficult. In vitro tests confirmed that a few of the cytomegalovirus-associated TCR beta chains recognize cytomegalovirus antigens.

In total, roughly 670 healthy bone marrow donors made up the cohort. All cohort members were sampled while nominally healthy, although unrecorded immune exposures were likely present. The donor tested CMV seropositive, placing the donor among the 289 seropositive members of the cohort. Every donor gave a peripheral blood sample, and the peripheral blood mononuclear cells from that sample were used for TCR beta sequencing. Genomic DNA extraction from the blood cell samples was performed with the Qiagen DNeasy Blood Extraction Kit. The sequenced material came from PBMCs. This sequence uses TRBV6-6 and TRBJ2-1; 7 junctional bases match TRBD2. This TCR derives from a woman aged 18-29 years in good health and CMV-seropositive. CDR3 loop: CASGAGEMNEQFF. The nucleotides are TGTGCCAGCGGTGCGGGGGAGATGAATGAGCAGTTCTTC.